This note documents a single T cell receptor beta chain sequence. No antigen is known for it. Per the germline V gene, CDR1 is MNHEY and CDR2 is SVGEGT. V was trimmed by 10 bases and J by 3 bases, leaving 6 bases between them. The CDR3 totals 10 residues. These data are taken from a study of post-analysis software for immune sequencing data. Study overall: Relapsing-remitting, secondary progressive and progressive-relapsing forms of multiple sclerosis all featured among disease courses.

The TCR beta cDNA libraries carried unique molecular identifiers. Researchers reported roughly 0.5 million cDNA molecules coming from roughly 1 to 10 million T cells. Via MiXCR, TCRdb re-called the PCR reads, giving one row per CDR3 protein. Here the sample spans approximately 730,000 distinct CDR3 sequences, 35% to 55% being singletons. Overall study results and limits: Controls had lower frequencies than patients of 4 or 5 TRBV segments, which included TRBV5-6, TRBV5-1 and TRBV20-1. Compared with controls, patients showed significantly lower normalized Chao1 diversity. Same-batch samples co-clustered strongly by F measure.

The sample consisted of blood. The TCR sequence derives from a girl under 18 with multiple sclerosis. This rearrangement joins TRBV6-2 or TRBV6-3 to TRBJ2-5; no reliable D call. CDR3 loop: CATHKETQYF. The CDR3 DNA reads TGTGCCACCCACAAAGAGACCCAGTACTTC.